This note documents a single T cell receptor beta chain sequence. Its antigen is not known. This sample is drawn from a study of Ad26.COV2.S vaccination and SARS-CoV-2 variants. Measured with immunoSEQ multiplex PCR; TCRdb has only the in-frame clones, and not every one. The sample lists 350,000 to 450,000 clones, around 82% occurring once. Treatment indicated: some 19 received Ad26.COV2.S at low or high dose, single or two shots; roughly five received placebo; per-sample allocation not given. Sampling was performed 63 days after the first vaccine or placebo injection. Study-level results: Breadth and depth estimates from TCRs may understate total T cell responses.

From germline, CDR1 is MNHEY and CDR2 SVGAGI. The V end was cut by 2 bases, the J end by 1 base, with 9 bases between. This CDR3 region has 14 residues. The TCR was taken from a person between 18 and 65 years old who received the Ad26.COV2.S COVID-19 vaccine or a placebo. The sequencing here drew on peripheral blood, taken in a trial of Ad26.COV2.S vaccine versus placebo. The rearrangement uses TRBV6-5 and TRBJ2-7, with D possibly being TRBD1 (5 bases). The CDR3 nucleotides read TGTGCCAGCAGTTACAGGGGTGGATCCTACGAGCAGTACTTC. Residues: CASSYRGGSYEQYF.